The 30 T cell receptor beta chains given below trace back to one sample, sequenced in a study of cytomegalovirus exposure and HLA in healthy donors. With 60 Vbeta and 13 Jbeta primers, the PCR was carried out. Generated by immunoSEQ multiplex PCR, the TCRdb table keeps only in-frame clones and is missing some. Among around 140,000 clones listed, 75% to 85% were seen once. The specimen sequenced was PBMCs. These receptors all stem from a woman aged 18 to 35 in good health and CMV-seropositive.

The chain has TRBV27 and TRBJ1-5, with D maybe TRBD1 (6 bases). This CDR3 region has 14 residues. The V end lost 5 bases, the J end lost 3 bases, and 11 bases lay between the germline ends. Germline CDR1 is MNHEY and CDR2 is SMNVEV (reference sequence). This chain's CDR3 is CASSQGYDNQPQHF. In DNA, the CDR3 is TGTGCCAGCAGTCAGGGGTATGACAATCAGCCCCAGCATTTT.

V usage is TRBV7-2 and J usage is TRBJ1-2; D call uncertain. This CDR3 has 12 amino acids. Trimming cost V 1 base and J 7 bases, with 7 bases left between them. Germline V CDR1 and CDR2: SGHTA, FQGNSA. The CDR3 bases are TGTGCCAGCAGCTTAGATCTTTCTGGCTACACCTTC. Translating it yields CASSLDLSGYTF. The variable domain in full, completed from reference TRBV7-2 and TRBJ1-2, reads GAGVSQSPSNKVTEKGKDVELRCDPISGHTALYWYRQSLGQGLEFLIYFQGNSAPDKSGLPSDRFSAERTGGSVSTLTIQRTQQEDSAVYLCASSLDLSGYTFGSGTRLTVV.

J is TRBJ1-6 and V is TRBV11-2; no clear D gene. V lost 2 bases and J 9 bases, leaving 23 bases between the germline ends. Germline V lookup: CDR1 SGHAT, CDR2 FQNNGV. The CDR3 covers 18 residues. The DNA of the CDR3 is TGTGCCAGCAGCTTAAGTTGGGCCAGGCGCGGGCAGGCTTCACCCCTCCACTTT. Protein sequence: CASSLSWARRGQASPLHF.

The chain employs TRBV30 and TRBJ2-2; TRBD2 matches 8 bases. Losses at the gene ends were 1 base for V and 5 bases for J; bases not matched to a gene: 6. The CDR3 sequence is 15 residues long. In germline, CDR1 is GTSNPN, CDR2 SVGIG (reference sequence). The CDR3 loop is CAWSAGGGRTGELFF. Here the CDR3 DNA reads TGTGCCTGGAGTGCGGGCGGGGGGCGGACCGGGGAGCTGTTTTTT.

This chain uses TRBV4-3 with TRBJ2-1; 9 bases are a match to TRBD2. The ends lost 0 bases at V and 7 bases at J; junction bases unmatched: 10. Germline CDR1 reads LGHNA; CDR2 reads YSLEER. The CDR3 runs to 17 residues. The CDR3, as DNA: TGCGCCAGCAGCCAAGAGTTCGCGGGGGGGCCGAGTAATGAGCAGTTCTTC. Amino acid sequence: CASSQEFAGGPSNEQFF.

The chain combines TRBV30 with TRBJ2-3, with 9 bases identical to TRBD2. The ends lost 3 bases at V and 2 bases at J; junction bases unmatched: 6. CDR1 and CDR2 (germline): GTSNPN, SVGIG (reference sequence). The CDR3 runs to 15 residues. The CDR3 is CAWSALAGLTDTQYF. The DNA of the CDR3 is TGTGCCTGGAGCGCTCTAGCGGGGCTCACAGATACGCAGTATTTT.

The J gene is TRBJ2-5, the V gene TRBV5-1, with D tentatively TRBD2 (7 bases). CDR3 size: 16 residues. Trimming stripped 0 bases from V and 4 bases from J, with 16 bases between. CDR1 and CDR2 from the germline V gene are SGHRS and YFSETQ. CDR3 nucleotides: TGCGCCAGCAGCTTGGGAACACGGGGGGCCGGAGAGACCCAGTACTTC. It translates to CASSLGTRGAGETQYF.

V gene TRBV4-2 combines with J gene TRBJ1-6, with 10 bases identical to TRBD1. Germline-derived CDR1 and CDR2 are LGHNA and YNFKEQ. V shed 1 base and J 13 bases; nucleotides not matched to a gene: 4. The CDR3 runs 14 residues. CDR3: CASSQGGTGAPLHF. CDR3 bases: TGTGCCAGCAGCCAAGGTGGGACAGGGGCTCCCCTCCACTTT.

The chain's CDR3 is CASSLKLGEKLFF. The CDR3 nucleotides are TGTGCCAGCAGCTTGAAACTAGGGGAAAAACTGTTTTTT. The genes are TRBV5-4 and TRBJ1-4; D remains unclear. Trimming pared 1 base from V and 8 bases from J, leaving 9 bases between. Germline CDR1 SGHNT, CDR2 YYREEE (reference sequence). The CDR3 contains 13 residues.

This chain joins TRBV11-2 and TRBJ2-7; weak D call: TRBD2 (6 bases). V lost 5 bases to trimming and J lost 0 bases, with 11 bases between them. The germline CDR1 and CDR2 sequences are SGHAT and FQNNGV. The CDR3 is made up of 14 amino acids. CDR3 nucleotides: TGTGCCAGCAGCCCGGCGGGAAGCTCCTACGAGCAGTACTTC. Amino acids: CASSPAGSSYEQYF.

A few counts support this clone. DNA of the CDR3: TGTGCCAGCAGTTTCAGTCTGTTGGATGAGCAGTTCTTC. Its protein is CASSFSLLDEQFF. This chain joins TRBV27 and TRBJ2-1; no clear D gene. The germline V and J ends were trimmed by 3 bases and 8 bases, with 11 bases remaining between them. Germline CDR1 reads MNHEY; CDR2 reads SMNVEV (reference sequence). This CDR3 comprises 13 residues.

The chain employs TRBV5-1 and TRBJ2-3, with 10 bases lining up with TRBD2. V shed 4 bases and J 3 bases; nucleotides not matched to a gene: 8. The CDR3 runs to 16 residues. The germline CDR1 and CDR2 sequences are SGHRS and YFSETQ. DNA for the CDR3: TGCGCCAGCAGCCTAGTAGCGGGGGGAGTGACAGATACGCAGTATTTT. Translation: CASSLVAGGVTDTQYF.

The rearrangement joins TRBV14 to TRBJ1-2; D gene unclear. The CDR3 runs 15 residues. V lost 4 bases to trimming and J lost 4 bases, with 16 bases between them. Germline V gives CDR1 SGHDN, CDR2 FVKESK. DNA of the CDR3: TGTGCCAGCAGCCGCGTGCGCGGATCGGGCTATGGCTACACCTTC. This sequence encodes CASSRVRGSGYGYTF.

This clone has just one count. The genes are TRBV15 and TRBJ1-2; TRBD1 might be the D (6 bases). Trimming took 1 base from V and 1 from J, leaving 13 bases between them. CDR1 and CDR2 (germline): LNHNV, YYDKDF (reference sequence). The length of the CDR3 is 16 residues. The chain's CDR3 is CATSRANREYNYGYTF. The CDR3 coding sequence is TGTGCCACCAGCAGAGCCAACAGGGAATATAACTATGGCTACACCTTC.

The chain joins TRBV18 to TRBJ1-5, with D maybe TRBD1 (5 bases). The V gene's germline CDR1 is KGHSH and CDR2 LQKENI. The CDR3 covers 15 residues. Trimming stripped 2 bases from V and 4 bases from J, with 12 bases between. CDR3 DNA sequence: TGTGCCAGCTCACCAACGCCAGGGCTAAATCAGCCCCAGCATTTT. Its protein is CASSPTPGLNQPQHF.

J is TRBJ2-7 and V is TRBV7-8; the match to TRBD2 covers 11 bases. V lost 5 bases, J lost 3 bases, and 3 bases stayed unmatched. The length of the CDR3 is 14 residues. The germline CDR1 and CDR2 sequences are SGHVS and FQNEAQ. The CDR3 loop is CASSLLAGDYEQYF. The CDR3 DNA reads TGTGCCAGCAGCCTACTAGCGGGGGACTACGAGCAGTACTTC.

The J gene is TRBJ1-2, the V gene TRBV28; D possibly corresponds to TRBD1 (6 bases). The CDR3 runs to 13 residues. Germline CDR1 and CDR2: MDHEN and SYDVKM. Trimming cost V 3 bases and J 8 bases, with 13 bases left between them. The CDR3 DNA follows: TGTGCCAGCAGTTTGTTGCAGGGGAGAGGCTACACCTTC. Its translation: CASSLLQGRGYTF.

This clone occurred a few times. The chain joins TRBV2 to TRBJ1-2; no reliable D call. CDR3 size: 13 residues. V lost 6 bases and J 0 bases, leaving 8 bases between the germline ends. CDR1 and CDR2 from the germline V gene are SNHLY and FYNNEI. The CDR3 reads CASRLTANYGYTF. The DNA of the CDR3 is TGTGCCAGCAGGCTTACAGCTAACTATGGCTACACCTTC.

The table lists this clone with a few counts. The genes are TRBV19 and TRBJ2-7, with D perhaps matching TRBD1 (6 bases). The germline V gene encodes CDR1 LNHDA and CDR2 SQIVND (reference sequence). CDR3 length equals 14 residues. V was cut by 1 base and J by 6 bases, with 13 bases left in between. In nucleotides, the CDR3 is TGTGCCAGTAGTATAGGTCACAGGGCGGCCGAGCAGTACTTC. Its translation: CASSIGHRAAEQYF.

V and J are TRBV4-2 and TRBJ2-3, with TRBD2 identical over 9 bases. The germline V gene has CDR1 LGHNA and CDR2 YNFKEQ. V lost 4 bases and J lost 0; bases outside the gene matches: 5. The CDR3 length is 16 residues. This chain's CDR3 is CASSRPAGGSTDTQYF. DNA of the CDR3: TGTGCCAGCAGCCGTCCGGCGGGGGGGAGCACAGATACGCAGTATTTT.

This clone was recorded a few times. The chain recombines TRBV7-8 with TRBJ2-1; 8 bases are a match to TRBD1. V gave up 7 bases and J gave up 7 bases; unmatched junction bases: 12. Germline loops: CDR1 SGHVS, CDR2 FQNEAQ. The CDR3 loop spans 15 amino acids. CDR3 sequence (DNA): TGTGCCAGCATTAAGGGGGACAGGTCATGGAATGAGCAGTTCTTC. Translation gives CASIKGDRSWNEQFF.

This clone was seen a single time. This chain links TRBV5-6 with TRBJ2-7; maybe TRBD1 (5 bases). Trimming cost V 1 base and J 0 bases, with 14 bases left between them. Germline V gene lookup returns CDR1 SGHDT and CDR2 YYEEEE. CDR3 length: 16 residues. CDR3 coding DNA: TGTGCCAGCAGCTTGAGGGGCCCCATGAGCTCCTACGAGCAGTACTTC. Its protein is CASSLRGPMSSYEQYF.

J is TRBJ2-7 and V is TRBV10-3; the match to TRBD2 covers 8 bases. Germline V gives CDR1 ENHRY, CDR2 SYGVKD. Germline trimming cut 3 bases from V and 4 bases from J; bases unmatched to any gene: 8. The CDR3 extends over 15 amino acids. CDR3 residues: CAISDGTSRFYEQYF. CDR3 coding DNA: TGTGCCATCAGTGACGGGACTAGTCGATTTTACGAGCAGTACTTC.

The chain uses TRBV7-9 and TRBJ1-2, with D unresolved. From germline, CDR1 is SEHNR and CDR2 FQNEAQ (reference sequence). CDR3 length: 16 amino acids. Trimming took off 0 bases at V and 0 bases at J, with 11 bases between the two ends. CDR3 nucleotides: TGTGCCAGCAGCTTAGCAACAGTCAAAGCTAACTATGGCTACACCTTC. It yields the protein CASSLATVKANYGYTF.

The chain uses TRBV29-1 and TRBJ1-1; a possible D gene is TRBD1 (6 bases). Germline V gene lookup returns CDR1 SQVTM and CDR2 ANQGSEA. The CDR3 consists of 14 residues. Trimming stripped 6 bases from V and 0 bases from J, with 14 bases between. The CDR3 loop reads CSVTWGRMNTEAFF. The CDR3 nucleotides are TGCAGCGTCACATGGGGGCGGATGAACACTGAAGCTTTCTTT.

V usage is TRBV5-4 and J usage is TRBJ1-1; 7 bases match TRBD1. The length of the CDR3 is 13 residues. Germline CDR1 and CDR2: SGHNT and YYREEE (reference sequence). J lost 6 bases, V lost 4 bases, and 6 bases had no gene match. The CDR3 bases are TGTGCCAGCAGCACAACAGGGGAGGCTGAAGCTTTCTTT. Translating it yields CASSTTGEAEAFF.

The chain has TRBV2 and TRBJ1-6; D is perhaps TRBD1 (6 bases). V gave up 5 bases and J gave up 7 bases, with 21 bases separating them. The germline V gene has CDR1 SNHLY and CDR2 FYNNEI. The CDR3 is 17 amino acids. CDR3 amino acids: CASSPPTGTPGNSPLHF. The CDR3 nucleotides are TGTGCCAGCAGTCCCCCTACCGGGACACCGGGAAATTCACCCCTCCACTTT.

The J gene is TRBJ2-3, the V gene TRBV30; TRBD1 might be the D (6 bases). Germline V gene sequence: CDR1 GTSNPN, CDR2 SVGIG (reference sequence). Trimming cost V 4 bases and J 4 bases, with 9 bases left between them. This CDR3 is built from 12 residues. CDR3: CAWNRVADTQYF. CDR3 bases: TGTGCCTGGAACAGGGTCGCAGATACGCAGTATTTT.

This chain uses TRBV5-8 with TRBJ2-5, with D possibly being TRBD1 (6 bases). The assigned J gene may be wrong: the sequence end matches TRBJ2-7 better. The CDR3 has 14 amino acids. Germline V CDR1 and CDR2: SGHTS, YDEGEE. The CDR3 spells CASFQTGPSYEQYF. The CDR3 coding sequence is TGTGCCAGCTTCCAGACAGGACCCTCCTACGAGCAGTACTTC.

The chain carries TRBV27 and TRBJ2-5, with 9 positions matching TRBD2. V shed 4 bases and J 8 bases; nucleotides not matched to a gene: 5. The CDR3 has 13 amino acids. The germline CDR1 and CDR2 sequences are MNHEY and SMNVEV (reference sequence). CDR3 in amino acids: CASSSTSGNTQYF. CDR3 DNA: TGTGCCAGCAGTTCGACTAGCGGCAACACCCAGTACTTC.